This T cell receptor beta chain was recovered during a study of cytomegalovirus exposure and HLA in healthy donors. Overall study findings and caveats: In the approximately 130 validation repertoires, just under 95% of cluster scores exceeded 0, per a later analysis. In vitro testing confirmed a few CMV-associated chains as specific for CMV antigens. Cytomegalovirus status was reportedly diagnosed by the classifier with high specificity and sensitivity.

CDR1 is MNHEY, CDR2 SVGAGI, per germline. This CDR3 contains 15 residues. Trimming at V came to 2 bases and at J to 0 bases, leaving 1 base not matched to a gene. An approximately 120-subject validation cohort, separate from the roughly 670-subject first cohort, supplied the donors. Remarks on this clone: Its antigen is unknown.

Clones were sequenced by immunoSEQ multiplex PCR, and TCRdb holds only the in-frame ones, with some missing. Among 120,000 or so clones listed, 75% to 90% were seen once. V and J are TRBV6-5 and TRBJ2-1; 7 bases align to TRBD2. Sample: PBMCs. The sequence came from a man in his late teens or twenties in good health and CMV-seropositive. In DNA, the CDR3 is TGTGCCAGCAGTTACACGGGGGGCTCCTACAATGAGCAGTTCTTC. Translated: CASSYTGGSYNEQFF.